A single sample gave rise to the 27 T cell receptor beta chains below, sequenced in a study of T cell responses to AZD1222 COVID-19 vaccine. Data came from immunoSEQ multiplex PCR; TCRdb stores just in-frame clones and leaves some out. The top ten clones hold around 1.5% of a sample with some 150,000 clones, approximately 91% of them seen once. This specimen consisted of peripheral blood, obtained 28 days after the second AZD1222 dose. These receptor sequences come from an adult who received the AZD1222 COVID-19 vaccine.

The DNA of the CDR3 is TGTGCCAGCAGCTTGGTCGGGGGGGTCGAGCAGTACTTC. Translated: CASSLVGGVEQYF. V is TRBV5-4 and J is TRBJ2-7, with TRBD2 matching 8 bases. Looked up from germline, CDR1 is SGHNT and CDR2 is YYREEE (reference sequence). The length of the CDR3 is 13 residues. The V segment lost 0 bases and the J segment 6 bases; nucleotides outside the gene matches: 2.

The V gene is TRBV6-5, the J gene TRBJ1-2, with a weak D call TRBD1 (5 bases). Trimming removed 1 base at V and 8 bases at J, with 17 bases between. This CDR3 has 15 residues. Germline V gene lookup returns CDR1 MNHEY and CDR2 SVGAGI. Here the CDR3 reads CASSYWGGDLLGYTF. In DNA, the CDR3 is TGTGCCAGCAGTTACTGGGGGGGGGACCTTCTGGGCTACACCTTC.

This clone appeared a single time. This chain uses TRBV30 with TRBJ2-7; D is ambiguous. The V gene's germline CDR1 is GTSNPN and CDR2 SVGIG (reference sequence). With 0 bases removed from V and 7 bases from J, the gap between germline ends came to 7 bases. The CDR3 contains 11 residues. This CDR3 reads CAWSVLHEQYF. CDR3 in DNA: TGTGCCTGGAGTGTACTCCATGAGCAGTACTTC.

The rearrangement joins TRBV7-8 to TRBJ2-1, with TRBD2 matching 11 bases. The CDR3 is made up of 17 amino acids. Germline CDR1 SGHVS, CDR2 FQNEAQ. Trimming cost V 4 bases and J 7 bases; bases outside gene matches: 12. The CDR3 is CASSSSLLAGAGNEQFF. CDR3 in DNA: TGTGCCAGCAGCTCCAGTCTACTAGCGGGAGCTGGGAATGAGCAGTTCTTC.

The rearrangement links TRBV5-1 to TRBJ1-1, with a tentative D call TRBD1 (5 bases). Germline CDR1 SGHRS, CDR2 YFSETQ. This CDR3 region has 14 residues. V was shortened by 4 bases and J by 1 base, with 11 bases between the two germline ends. CDR3 nucleotide sequence: TGCGCCAGCAGCATCCAGACAGCGAACACTGAAGCTTTCTTT. Translating it yields CASSIQTANTEAFF. The whole variable domain, remainder taken from reference TRBV5-1 and TRBJ1-1, is KAGVTQTPRYLIKTRGQQVTLSCSPISGHRSVSWYQQTPGQGLQFLFEYFSETQRNKGNFPGRFSGRQFSNSRSEMNVSTLELGDSALYLCASSIQTANTEAFFGQGTRLTVV.

The V and J genes are TRBV5-6 and TRBJ1-2; D may be TRBD1 (6 bases). Trimming shortened V by 1 base and J by 3 bases, and 7 bases separated the two germline ends. Per germline, CDR1 SGHDT and CDR2 YYEEEE. This CDR3 contains 13 residues. The CDR3 coding sequence is TGTGCCAGCAGCTTGTCAGGGGACTATGGCTACACCTTC. Translated, it gives CASSLSGDYGYTF. Based on the CDR3 plus reference TRBV5-6 and TRBJ1-2, the full variable domain is DAGVTQSPTHLIKTRGQQVTLRCSPKSGHDTVSWYQQALGQGPQFIFQYYEEEERQRGNFPDRFSGHQFPNYSSELNVNALLLGDSALYLCASSLSGDYGYTFGSGTRLTVV.

This clone was seen just once. V usage is TRBV2 and J usage is TRBJ1-1, with no clear D. Trimming removed 6 bases from V and 3 bases from J, with 17 bases in between. The CDR3 extends over 15 amino acids. The germline gives CDR1 SNHLY, CDR2 FYNNEI. The CDR3 nucleotides are TGTGCCAGCAGGATCGTCAGCAGGATTTACACTGAAGCTTTCTTT. It yields the protein CASRIVSRIYTEAFF.

The CDR3 here is CASSGTSGRPYNEQFF. CDR3 DNA: TGCGCCAGCAGTGGGACTAGCGGGAGGCCCTACAATGAGCAGTTCTTC. V and J are TRBV10-1 and TRBJ2-1, with 14 bases matching TRBD2. CDR1 WNHNN and CDR2 SYGVQD come from the germline V gene (reference sequence). The length of the CDR3 is 16 residues. With V trimmed by 4 bases and J by 2 bases, 1 base remained unmatched.

In regard to this clone: The same CDR3 is also encoded by other DNA sequences in this sample. The rearrangement links TRBV3-1 (or the pseudogene TRBV3-2) to TRBJ1-1; D is undetermined. V was trimmed by 3 bases and J by 2 bases, leaving 7 bases between them. The CDR3 runs to 13 residues. Germline V gene data show CDR1 as LGHDT and CDR2 as YNNKEL (reference sequence). CDR3 protein: CASSQGRNTEAFF. The CDR3 coding sequence is TGTGCCAGCAGCCAGGGTCGAAACACTGAAGCTTTCTTT.

The genes are TRBV18 and TRBJ1-1; tentative D call: TRBD1 (6 bases). This CDR3 is 13 amino acids long. Germline CDR1 KGHSH, CDR2 LQKENI. Trimming left V 5 bases short and J 5 bases short, with 12 bases between. The CDR3 loop reads CASSTRTVTEAFF. Written as DNA, the CDR3 is TGTGCCAGCTCAACCCGGACAGTTACTGAAGCTTTCTTT.

V gene TRBV9 combines with J gene TRBJ2-2; D is possibly TRBD1 (6 bases). Trimming pared 0 bases from V and 9 bases from J, leaving 18 bases between. Germline assignment: CDR1 SGDLS and CDR2 YYNGEE. The CDR3 extends over 16 amino acids. CDR3 in DNA: TGTGCCAGCAGCGTAGGGGGCTCCTTGAGGGACAGGGAGCTGTTTTTT. Its translation: CASSVGGSLRDRELFF. The full variable domain, in which reference TRBV9 and TRBJ2-2 provide the parts outside the CDR3, is DSGVTQTPKHLITATGQRVTLRCSPRSGDLSVYWYQQSLDQGLQFLIQYYNGEERAKGNILERFSAQQFPDLHSELNLSSLELGDSALYFCASSVGGSLRDRELFFGEGSRLTVL.

The rearrangement links TRBV5-3 to TRBJ2-7; tentative D call: TRBD2 (6 bases). TRBV5-3 is reported as an ORF; its role is uncertain. V dropped 1 base and J dropped 7 bases, with 15 bases sitting between them. CDR3 length: 14 amino acids. The CDR3 loop is CARSLLGGRWEQYF. Here the CDR3 DNA reads TGTGCCAGAAGCTTGCTCGGGGGTCGGTGGGAGCAGTACTTC.

This chain connects TRBV19 to TRBJ2-1; D is tentatively TRBD1 or TRBD2 (5 bases each). Germline loops: CDR1 LNHDA, CDR2 SQIVND (reference sequence). The CDR3 runs 11 residues. The V gene lost 6 bases and the J gene lost 10 bases, with 10 bases spanning the gap. The CDR3 protein is CASRGVWEQFF. The CDR3 DNA reads TGTGCCAGTAGGGGGGTATGGGAGCAGTTCTTC.

This clone was counted a few times. This sequence joins TRBV5-1 and TRBJ2-1; 7 positions match TRBD1. With 0 bases clipped from V and 6 bases from J, the junction kept 12 bases outside the gene matches. The CDR3 covers 17 residues. CDR1 is SGHRS and CDR2 is YFSETQ in the germline V gene. The CDR3 bases are TGCGCCAGCAGCTTGGCCACAGGGGAAGTTGGTGGCAATGAGCAGTTCTTC. It codes for CASSLATGEVGGNEQFF.

CDR3 in amino acids: CASSLWGSGNQPQHF. CDR3 in DNA: TGTGCCAGCAGCTTGTGGGGCTCAGGGAATCAGCCCCAGCATTTT. This chain joins TRBV5-4 and TRBJ1-5, with D tentatively TRBD1 (5 bases). The CDR3 totals 15 residues. Germline V gene sequence: CDR1 SGHNT, CDR2 YYREEE (reference sequence). Trimming stripped 1 base from V and 4 bases from J, with 12 bases between.

This clone has only one observation. This sequence joins TRBV5-1 and TRBJ1-4; D perhaps matches TRBD1 (5 bases). This CDR3 has 15 amino acids. CDR1 SGHRS and CDR2 YFSETQ come from the germline V gene. V dropped 4 bases and J dropped 0 bases, with 10 bases sitting between them. The chain's CDR3 is CASSVGGATNEKLFF. DNA for the CDR3: TGCGCCAGCAGCGTCGGGGGGGCAACTAATGAAAAACTGTTTTTT.

The chain is built from TRBV15 and TRBJ2-7, with 10 bases fitting TRBD2. J gave up 4 bases and V 5 bases, and 5 bases lay outside the gene matches. The CDR3 consists of 14 residues. Germline V gene sequence: CDR1 LNHNV, CDR2 YYDKDF (reference sequence). This CDR3 is CATSPTSGSYEQYF. The DNA for the CDR3 is TGTGCCACCAGCCCGACTAGCGGGTCTTACGAGCAGTACTTC.

The J gene is TRBJ2-7, the V gene TRBV7-2; TRBD2 matches 15 bases. The CDR3 totals 18 residues. With 2 bases clipped from V and 3 bases from J, the junction kept 8 bases outside the gene matches. The germline V gene has CDR1 SGHTA and CDR2 FQGNSA. CDR3 in amino acids: CASSLLVAGLAGGYEQYF. The CDR3 region has the DNA TGTGCCAGCAGCTTATTGGTGGCGGGACTAGCGGGGGGCTACGAGCAGTACTTC.

The gene calls are TRBV4-1 and TRBJ2-7; 12 bases are a match to TRBD2. The germline V gene encodes CDR1 MGHRA and CDR2 YSYEKL. The length of the CDR3 is 15 residues. J lost 4 bases, V lost 0 bases, and 1 base had no gene match. The CDR3 spells CASSQETSGRYEQYF. CDR3 DNA sequence: TGCGCCAGCAGCCAAGAGACTAGCGGGAGATACGAGCAGTACTTC.

The CDR3 DNA reads TGTGCCAGCAGTCTCCAACGGGGTCAGCCCCAGCATTTT. It is translated as CASSLQRGQPQHF. V gene TRBV6-4 combines with J gene TRBJ1-5; no clear D. Trimming left V 5 bases short and J 6 bases short, with 11 bases between. The length of the CDR3 is 13 residues. Germline CDR1 reads MRHNA; CDR2 reads SNTAGT.

This clone was counted once. The chain combines TRBV28 with TRBJ2-1; unclear D gene. Deletions cut 4 bases from V and 10 bases from J, with 11 bases between. This CDR3 comprises 12 residues. CDR1 and CDR2 from the germline V gene are MDHEN and SYDVKM. CDR3 nucleotides: TGTGCCAGCAGTTCTGGGCCAAGGGAGCAGTTCTTC. Amino acids: CASSSGPREQFF.

The chain has TRBV28 and TRBJ1-2; TRBD1 matches 12 bases. In germline, CDR1 is MDHEN, CDR2 SYDVKM. J was trimmed by 4 bases and V by 7 bases; bases with no gene match: 7. This CDR3 has 15 residues. CDR3 bases: TGTGCCAGCACCGACGGGACAGGGGGCACCTATGGCTACACCTTC. This codes for CASTDGTGGTYGYTF.

The chain couples TRBV19 to TRBJ1-2; 9 bases are shared with TRBD1. Germline-derived CDR1 and CDR2 are LNHDA and SQIVND (reference sequence). Germline trimming cut 10 bases from V and 3 bases from J; bases unmatched to any gene: 9. CDR3 length equals 14 residues. CDR3 in DNA: TGTGCCACACAGGGGGCAAAAGGTTACTATGGCTACACCTTC. Its protein product is CATQGAKGYYGYTF. The whole variable domain, remainder taken from reference TRBV19 and TRBJ1-2, is DGGITQSPKYLFRKEGQNVTLSCEQNLNHDAMYWYRQDPGQGLRLIYYSQIVNDFQKGDIAEGYSVSREKKESFPLTVTSAQKNPTAFYLCATQGAKGYYGYTFGSGTRLTVV.

The chain is built from TRBV18 and TRBJ1-1; tentatively, D is TRBD1 (5 bases). Trimming took 1 base from V and 1 from J, leaving 10 bases between them. CDR3 length equals 15 residues. Germline assignment: CDR1 KGHSH and CDR2 LQKENI. DNA of the CDR3: TGTGCCAGCTCACCACGCCCGGGGGAGAACACTGAAGCTTTCTTT. This sequence encodes CASSPRPGENTEAFF.

The V and J genes are TRBV28 and TRBJ1-3, with D unclear. Trimming took off 2 bases at V and 4 bases at J, with 6 bases between the two ends. CDR3 length: 13 residues. Germline V CDR1 and CDR2: MDHEN, SYDVKM. Here the CDR3 reads CASSLQTGNTIYF. DNA of the CDR3: TGTGCCAGCAGTTTACAGACAGGAAACACCATATATTTT.

The chain combines TRBV6-5 with TRBJ2-2; TRBD2 matches at 8 bases. Looked up from germline, CDR1 is MNHEY and CDR2 is SVGAGI. Trimming removed 2 bases from V and 2 bases from J; junction bases left unmatched: 4. CDR3 length: 16 residues. This chain's CDR3 is CASSYPGGPNTGELFF. DNA for the CDR3: TGTGCCAGCAGTTACCCGGGGGGGCCAAACACCGGGGAGCTGTTTTTT.

This clone has just one count. The rearrangement joins TRBV7-9 to TRBJ1-5; tentatively, D is TRBD1 (5 bases). The CDR3 totals 15 residues. Trimming removed 5 bases from V and 4 bases from J, with 15 bases in between. The germline V gene encodes CDR1 SEHNR and CDR2 FQNEAQ (reference sequence). The CDR3, as DNA: TGTGCCAGCAGCCACCGGGACGGACTAAATCAGCCCCAGCATTTT. Amino acids: CASSHRDGLNQPQHF.